These 30 T cell receptor beta chains share one sample of origin, sequenced in a study of blood T cells in healthy people across ages. PCR was performed a second time for about 7 to 11 cycles using a sample-barcoded 5' primer and a J-beta primer mix. TCRdb recomputed calls from the 5' RACE reads with MiXCR, one row per CDR3 protein. The sample gives about 1.4 million distinct CDR3 sequences, around 59% of which show up once; roughly 6.3% is in the top ten. Sequencing was done on a sample of blood. These receptors were taken from a man aged 18 to 35 in good health.

This clonotype was recorded a few times. The V and J genes are TRBV20-1 and TRBJ2-4; TRBD2 matches 8 bases. J lost 1 base, V lost 6 bases, and 2 bases had no gene match. The germline gives CDR1 DFQATT, CDR2 SNEGSKA (reference sequence). This CDR3 comprises 13 residues. CDR3 coding DNA: TGCAGTGCCCGGGGGGGGGCCAAAAACATTCAGTACTTC. As protein: CSARGGAKNIQYF.

J is TRBJ2-7 and V is TRBV6-1, with D uncertain. CDR1 MNHNS and CDR2 SASEGT come from the germline V gene. The CDR3 is made up of 12 amino acids. V lost 3 bases, J lost 6 bases, and 9 bases lay in between. CDR3 in DNA: TGTGCCAGCAGTGACGGCCCCCTCGAGCAGTACTTC. It is translated as CASSDGPLEQYF.

V gene TRBV29-1 combines with J gene TRBJ2-7, with D perhaps matching TRBD1 or TRBD2 (5 bases each). The V end lost 5 bases, the J end lost 0 bases, and 14 bases lay between the germline ends. The CDR3 is 14 amino acids. CDR1 and CDR2 (germline): SQVTM, ANQGSEA. In DNA, the CDR3 is TGCAGCGTTCTACTCCGGGACCTCTCCTACGAGCAGTACTTC. Amino acid sequence: CSVLLRDLSYEQYF.

This sequence joins TRBV5-1 and TRBJ2-5; no clear D. Trimming stripped 0 bases from V and 3 bases from J, with 9 bases between. The germline CDR1 and CDR2 sequences are SGHRS and YFSETQ. The CDR3 covers 14 residues. This chain's CDR3 is CASSLVAAEETQYF. As DNA, the CDR3 is TGCGCCAGCAGCTTGGTGGCAGCTGAAGAGACCCAGTACTTC.

V is TRBV20-1 and J is TRBJ2-1; no clear D. This CDR3 region has 11 residues. Trimming left V 1 base short and J 8 bases short, with 6 bases between. Germline assignment: CDR1 DFQATT and CDR2 SNEGSKA (reference sequence). Written as DNA, the CDR3 is TGCAGTGCTAGAGGGATCGATGAGCAGTTCTTC. Residues: CSARGIDEQFF.

In DNA form, the CDR3 reads TGCGCCAGCAGCCCACGGACAGGGCGAATTGGCCTAGGGCTACAGGGCGACGAGCAGTACTTC. Translating it yields CASSPRTGRIGLGLQGDEQYF. The chain combines TRBV4-1 with TRBJ2-7, with 8 bases identical to TRBD1. The CDR3 is 21 residues long. Germline CDR1 is MGHRA and CDR2 is YSYEKL. The ends lost 4 bases at V and 5 bases at J; junction bases unmatched: 28.

The chain couples TRBV13 to TRBJ1-4; D possibly corresponds to TRBD1 (5 bases). Trimming shortened V by 3 bases and J by 8 bases, and 13 bases separated the two germline ends. The CDR3 runs to 14 residues. The germline V gene has CDR1 PRHDT and CDR2 FYEKMQ (reference sequence). In nucleotides, the CDR3 is TGTGCCAGCAGCTTTAATCGGGAGGGGGAAAAACTGTTTTTT. Amino acids: CASSFNREGEKLFF.

The J gene is TRBJ2-7, the V gene TRBV12-3 or TRBV12-4; 8 positions match TRBD1. The V segment lost 5 bases and the J segment 2 bases; nucleotides outside the gene matches: 5. The CDR3 contains 14 residues. In nucleotides, the CDR3 is TGTGCCAGCAGTCCGGACAGGGTGGCCTACGAGCAGTACTTC. Encoded protein: CASSPDRVAYEQYF.

This sequence joins TRBV7-2 and TRBJ2-3; D call uncertain. The CDR3 runs 12 residues. Trimming removed 5 bases at V and 3 bases at J, with 6 bases between. Germline values: CDR1 SGHTA, CDR2 FQGNSA. Here the CDR3 reads CASSKYTDTQYF. CDR3 DNA: TGTGCCAGCAGCAAATATACAGATACGCAGTATTTT.

This chain connects TRBV6-1 to TRBJ2-1; D may match TRBD1 or TRBD2 (5 bases each). Trimming took off 8 bases at V and 1 base at J, with 21 bases between the two ends. Germline CDR1 is MNHNS and CDR2 is SASEGT. The CDR3 loop spans 17 amino acids. CDR3: CASQSGPGRTSYNEQFF. The CDR3 DNA is TGTGCCAGCCAGTCAGGACCGGGGCGAACTTCCTACAATGAGCAGTTCTTC.

The rearrangement joins TRBV12-3 or TRBV12-4 to TRBJ1-1; D not certain. The CDR3 is 15 residues long. Trimming cost V 3 bases and J 3 bases, with 14 bases left between them. The CDR3 region is CASSLRAVRDTEAFF. CDR3 in DNA: TGTGCCAGCAGTTTGAGGGCAGTTCGGGACACTGAAGCTTTCTTT.

This clonotype appeared once. The chain links TRBV7-8 to TRBJ2-7; 10 bases agree with TRBD1. This CDR3 comprises 15 residues. Unmatched junction bases numbered 6, after V lost 1 base and J lost 6 bases. CDR1 is SGHVS and CDR2 is FQNEAQ in the germline V gene. The CDR3 region is CASSLGDRGLFEQYF. CDR3 coding DNA: TGTGCCAGCAGCTTAGGGGACAGGGGTTTATTCGAGCAGTACTTC.

This chain uses TRBV7-2 with TRBJ2-3; 7 bases align to TRBD2. The CDR3 totals 18 residues. CDR1 and CDR2 from the germline V gene are SGHTA and FQGNSA. With V trimmed by 4 bases and J by 2 bases, 15 bases remained unmatched. The CDR3 region is CASSSKAGRGSSTDTQYF. The CDR3, as DNA: TGTGCCAGCAGCTCCAAAGCGGGGCGCGGGAGTTCCACAGATACGCAGTATTTT.

The chain recombines TRBV4-2 with TRBJ1-1; 7 nucleotides match TRBD1. The J segment lost 3 bases and the V segment lost 1 base, leaving 2 bases of the junction unmatched. The CDR3 sequence is 14 residues long. Germline CDR1 LGHNA, CDR2 YNFKEQ. The CDR3 region has the DNA TGTGCCAGCAGCCAAGCCGGACAGGACACTGAAGCTTTCTTT. Protein: CASSQAGQDTEAFF.

The chain recombines TRBV30 with TRBJ1-1; D unresolved. The ends were cut back, 3 bases at V and 0 bases at J, with 11 bases in the middle. This CDR3 contains 14 residues. Germline V gene lookup returns CDR1 GTSNPN and CDR2 SVGIG (reference sequence). The CDR3 reads CAWRGERMNTEAFF. In nucleotides, the CDR3 is TGTGCCTGGAGAGGCGAGAGGATGAACACTGAAGCTTTCTTT.

V is TRBV6-6 and J is TRBJ2-3; either TRBD1 or TRBD2 may supply D (7 bases each). The CDR3 loop spans 13 amino acids. Germline CDR1 and CDR2: MNHNY and SVGAGI (reference sequence). The CDR3 sequence: CSSTQGGVDTQYF. DNA for the CDR3: TGTTCCTCCACCCAGGGGGGGGTGGATACGCAGTATTTT.

J is TRBJ2-5 and V is TRBV4-2; TRBD2 matches at 7 bases. V lost 3 bases, J lost 3 bases, and 10 bases stayed unmatched. Germline lookup yields CDR1 LGHNA and CDR2 YNFKEQ. The CDR3 contains 16 residues. The chain's CDR3 is CASSQGTRGREETQYF. The CDR3 DNA reads TGTGCCAGCAGCCAGGGGACTCGGGGGAGGGAAGAGACCCAGTACTTC.

The rearrangement uses TRBV4-1 and TRBJ1-4; 7 nucleotides line up with TRBD1. V trimming: 1 base; J trimming: 7 bases; junction bases outside the gene matches: 12. The CDR3 is made up of 17 amino acids. The V gene's germline CDR1 is MGHRA and CDR2 YSYEKL. DNA of the CDR3: TGCGCCAGCAGCCAAGGAAACAGGGGTGGGTCGGGTGAAAAACTGTTTTTT. Protein: CASSQGNRGGSGEKLFF.

This sequence joins TRBV29-1 and TRBJ2-3, with D perhaps TRBD2 (6 bases). The CDR3 runs to 15 residues. V was shortened by 6 bases and J by 3 bases, with 19 bases between the two germline ends. Per germline, CDR1 SQVTM and CDR2 ANQGSEA. The CDR3 reads CSVETTSIRTDTQYF. The CDR3 region has the DNA TGCAGCGTCGAGACGACTAGTATTCGGACAGATACGCAGTATTTT.

The sample holds one count of this clonotype. The chain carries TRBV7-2 and TRBJ1-5; maybe TRBD1 (5 bases). The CDR3 consists of 14 residues. The ends were cut back, 3 bases at V and 6 bases at J, with 12 bases in the middle. Germline CDR1 and CDR2: SGHTA and FQGNSA. The CDR3 DNA is TGTGCCAGCAGCTTGGACTTCGGGGGTCAGCCCCAGCATTTT. Translating gives CASSLDFGGQPQHF.

This clonotype was counted many times. This chain uses TRBV6-2 or TRBV6-3 with TRBJ2-1; D perhaps matches TRBD2 (6 bases). CDR1 is MNHEY, CDR2 SVGEGT, per germline. The CDR3 is 15 residues long. Between the trimmed V and J ends, which lost 6 bases and 0 bases, there was a span of 12 bases. The CDR3 region has the DNA TGTGCCAGCAGGCGGGACGGAAGCTCCTACAATGAGCAGTTCTTC. Its translation: CASRRDGSSYNEQFF.

This clonotype was detected once. The V and J genes are TRBV21-1 and TRBJ2-5; the D call of TRBD1 is as the table states it, not checked on the DNA. TRBV21-1 is tagged as a pseudogene. CDR3 size: 15 residues. This CDR3 is CASSPRASDRETQYF. The CDR3, as DNA: TGTGCCAGCAGTCCCCGGGCATCGGACCGGGAGACCCAGTACTTC.

This clonotype has only a few counts. The rearrangement joins TRBV12-5 to TRBJ2-1, with D perhaps being TRBD1 or TRBD2 (6 bases each). Germline V lookup: CDR1 LGHNT, CDR2 FRNRAP. This CDR3 has 14 amino acids. V shed 4 bases and J shed 10 bases, with 17 bases lying between them. CDR3: CASGSGAGPLEQFF. The DNA of the CDR3 is TGTGCTAGTGGTTCGGGGGCGGGCCCCTTGGAGCAGTTCTTC.

This clonotype was seen only a few times. DNA of the CDR3: TGTGCCAGCAGTGAGACAGGGGTAGCCAAAAACATTCAGTACTTC. This codes for CASSETGVAKNIQYF. V gene TRBV6-5 combines with J gene TRBJ2-4; TRBD1 aligns across 8 bases. Looked up from germline, CDR1 is MNHEY and CDR2 is SVGAGI. V gave up 5 bases and J gave up 0 bases; unmatched junction bases: 3. The CDR3 extends over 15 amino acids.

The V gene is TRBV12-3 or TRBV12-4, the J gene TRBJ1-2; D uncertain. The CDR3 is made up of 13 amino acids. V was cut by 6 bases and J by 9 bases, with 17 bases left in between. The CDR3 protein is CASRGRLSVSYTF. The CDR3 DNA sequence: TGTGCCAGCAGGGGCAGGCTCTCCGTTAGCTACACCTTC.

Comment on this clonotype: Its ends do not fully match the called genes, so a read error is possible. The CDR3 DNA sequence: TGCAGTGCTAGACTAGCGGGACGGAACAATGAGCAGTATTTC. It is translated as CSARLAGRNNEQYF. The V call is TRBV20-1, the J call TRBJ2-1; 9 nucleotides match TRBD2. Germline assignment: CDR1 DFQATT and CDR2 SNEGSKA (reference sequence). The CDR3 is made up of 14 amino acids.

The V gene is TRBV21-1, the J gene TRBJ1-5; the table names TRBD1, a call not compared with the DNA. TRBV21-1 is given as a pseudogene. The CDR3 totals 15 residues. DNA of the CDR3: TGTGCCAGCAGCAAAGCTGGGACGCCAGGTACGCCCCAGCATTTT. This gives the protein CASSKAGTPGTPQHF.

The chain carries TRBV12-3 or TRBV12-4 and TRBJ2-1; the match to TRBD2 covers 11 bases. The CDR3 runs 17 residues. Trimming at V came to 1 base and at J to 3 bases, leaving 5 bases not matched to a gene. The CDR3 coding sequence is TGTGCCAGCAGTTTAGTAATAGCGGGAGGGTTCTACAATGAGCAGTTCTTC. Its translation is CASSLVIAGGFYNEQFF.

The chain recombines TRBV20-1 with TRBJ2-5, with D possibly being TRBD1 (7 bases). Germline CDR1 and CDR2: DFQATT and SNEGSKA (reference sequence). The CDR3 is 14 residues long. V was pared by 4 bases and J by 7 bases, with 19 bases between. The CDR3: CSATRTGGERTQYF. CDR3 nucleotides: TGCAGTGCTACCAGGACAGGAGGGGAGAGGACCCAGTACTTC.

The rearrangement uses TRBV6-1 and TRBJ2-7, with TRBD1 as a possible D gene (8 bases). V was cut by 8 bases and J by 5 bases, with 28 bases left in between. Germline V gives CDR1 MNHNS, CDR2 SASEGT. The CDR3 runs 17 residues. The CDR3 sequence is CASGDRPGTIFIDEQYF. CDR3 sequence (DNA): TGTGCCAGCGGGGACAGGCCCGGGACTATTTTTATCGACGAGCAGTACTTC.